The rows below give T cell receptor beta chains drawn from one sample of a study of Ad26.COV2.S vaccination and SARS-CoV-2 variants. Some clones are missing from TCRdb's copy, which holds only in-frame ones; the method was immunoSEQ multiplex PCR. This table has hundreds of thousands of clones, 75% to 90% appearing once. The sample consisted of peripheral blood, taken in a trial of Ad26.COV2.S vaccine versus placebo. These receptor sequences come from a person aged 18 to 65 who received the Ad26.COV2.S COVID-19 vaccine or a placebo. Each CDR3 is given without its conserved first and last residue. Clone size is stated in some rows and not others, as once, few, many or a class when expanded.

V gene,J gene,clone size,CDR3 protein
TRBV20-1,TRBJ2-7,NA,SASRLNYEQY
TRBV4-3,TRBJ1-4,NA,ASTRGYTNPGEKLF
TRBV19,TRBJ2-3,NA,ASSMPAFPSTDTQY
TRBV28,TRBJ1-4,NA,ASSPRRDRIATNEKLF
TRBV2,TRBJ2-7,NA,ASSADRIYEQY
TRBV18,TRBJ1-2,NA,ASSPPGWTASWALDGYT
TRBV27,TRBJ2-7,NA,ASGLTAAPYEQY
TRBV28,TRBJ1-2,NA,ASSLGRGNYGYT
TRBV5-1,TRBJ2-2,NA,ASSQRGSNTGELF
TRBV7-9,TRBJ2-3,NA,ASSSGTSIADTQY
TRBV7-2,TRBJ1-2,few,ASSYDRVGYGYT
TRBV19,TRBJ1-1,once,ASSILGRNTEAF
TRBV19,TRBJ2-2,NA,ASSIAGTSNTGELF
TRBV6-5,TRBJ1-2,NA,ASSYQGSYGYT
TRBV7-2,TRBJ2-7,NA,ASSLGGGSSYEQY
TRBV28,TRBJ1-4,NA,ASSLRDRLNEKLF
TRBV28,TRBJ1-1,NA,ASRSPGTGGTEAF
TRBV28,TRBJ1-5,NA,ASMTVFYSNQPQH
TRBV6-1,TRBJ2-1,NA,ASSESLTGVYNEQF
TRBV28,TRBJ1-3,NA,ASSFGTSGNTIY
TRBV25-1,TRBJ2-5,NA,ATTTGDRETQY
TRBV14,TRBJ1-1,few,ASSQLARGTEAF
TRBV12-3/TRBV12-4,TRBJ1-2,once,ASISPLNYGYT
TRBV3-1/TRBV3-2,TRBJ1-6,NA,ASSTRTGRDSPLH
TRBV7-2,TRBJ2-2,NA,ASSPGLAGRGTGELF
TRBV6-2/TRBV6-3,TRBJ2-5,NA,ASSSLETQY
TRBV28,TRBJ2-2,NA,ASSPTYTGELF
TRBV7-9,TRBJ2-1,NA,ASSPSASGITYNEQF
TRBV2,TRBJ2-7,many,ASSMGLAGGSYEQY
TRBV9,TRBJ2-1,NA,ASSVATGAAGYNEQF
TRBV3-1/TRBV3-2,TRBJ2-1,once,ASSQAQNNEQF
TRBV5-6,TRBJ2-1,once,ASSLTGSNEQF
TRBV29-1,TRBJ1-2,NA,SVYIRLDRPYGYT
TRBV3-1/TRBV3-2,TRBJ1-1,NA,ASSQEGSGDAF
TRBV16,TRBJ2-3,NA,ASSQLGSGDTQY
TRBV4-3,TRBJ2-7,once,ASSQAAGRIYEQY
TRBV19,TRBJ2-3,NA,ASSIGGGAQGTDTQY
TRBV16,TRBJ2-7,NA,ASSLLGGGEQY
TRBV7-8,TRBJ2-7,many,ASSLEGAASYEQY
TRBV5-4,TRBJ1-2,NA,ASSLHREGGYT
TRBV5-1,TRBJ2-3,once,ASSSGTGETQY
TRBV5-1,TRBJ2-2,NA,ASSLVKGRNTGELF
TRBV7-6,TRBJ2-1,NA,ASSLRTGEKGNEQF
TRBV6-5,TRBJ1-6,NA,ASSPRTWIGPPLH
TRBV5-4,TRBJ2-5,NA,ASSLTGSSWETQY
TRBV7-2,TRBJ2-6,NA,ASSSSGGASGANVLT
TRBV18,TRBJ2-1,once,ASSPQTDNEQF
TRBV2,TRBJ2-7,NA,ASRGPSGLADYEQY
TRBV2,TRBJ1-4,NA,ASSGTREKLF
TRBV5-5,TRBJ2-1,NA,ASSPTRWNEQF
TRBV4-3,TRBJ1-3,few,ASSQGWGPGGNTIY